Detailed here is one TCR beta chain. Its antigen is undetermined. This sample is drawn from a study of cytomegalovirus exposure and HLA in healthy donors. The PCR contained 60 Vbeta and 13 Jbeta primers. Method: immunoSEQ multiplex PCR; TCRdb's copy keeps in-frame clones and lacks some. This sample has approximately 190,000 clones, with around 87% found just once. V lost 3 bases and J 7 bases, leaving 18 bases between the germline ends. The CDR3 runs 15 residues. CDR1 is LNHDA and CDR2 is SQIVND in the germline V gene (reference sequence). Overall study results and limits: Sequence variants that were highly shared formed a cluster that was likely a sequencing artifact. On later analysis, the bulk of CMV-associated TCR beta chains appeared to be HLA-restricted. Cytomegalovirus association was listed for approximately 150 TCR beta chains. In vitro experiments confirmed that a few CMV-associated chains were specific for CMV antigens.

The rearrangement uses TRBV19 and TRBJ1-2; D might be TRBD1 (6 bases). Sequenced material: PBMCs. The source is a boy aged 2 to 10 in good health and CMV-seronegative. The CDR3 DNA sequence: TGTGCCAGTAGTATCTCGGGCAGGGGTGCAAGTGGCTACACCTTC. Its translation is CASSISGRGASGYTF.